What follows describes a single T cell receptor (beta chain). Its specificity is not known. Using immunoSEQ multiplex PCR, the repertoire was profiled, and TCRdb retains in-frame clones only, with some absent. The data show roughly 850,000 clones, roughly 96% seen once. CD45RO-negative cells were positively selected for CCR7, leaving out terminally differentiated effector memory CD45RA+ cells. The source of the sample is a study of shared clonotypes between healthy human individuals. Turning to the study itself: The donors, a couple of women and a few men, were aged 18 to 49.

General study results and limits: A handful of donors shared about 5% of their naive CD4 clonotypes.

This CDR3 contains 16 residues. The V gene's germline CDR1 is SGHAT and CDR2 FQNNGV. Trimming removed 4 bases from V and 6 bases from J; junction bases left unmatched: 8. The sequence derives from a man aged 25 to 45 in good health. Sequencing was carried out using naive CD8+ T cells sorted from blood. The genes are TRBV11-2 and TRBJ2-1; 11 bases align to TRBD2. The CDR3 DNA is TGTGCCAGCAGCTACGAAACTAGCGGGAGTTCCAATGAGCAGTTCTTC. Protein product: CASSYETSGSSNEQFF.